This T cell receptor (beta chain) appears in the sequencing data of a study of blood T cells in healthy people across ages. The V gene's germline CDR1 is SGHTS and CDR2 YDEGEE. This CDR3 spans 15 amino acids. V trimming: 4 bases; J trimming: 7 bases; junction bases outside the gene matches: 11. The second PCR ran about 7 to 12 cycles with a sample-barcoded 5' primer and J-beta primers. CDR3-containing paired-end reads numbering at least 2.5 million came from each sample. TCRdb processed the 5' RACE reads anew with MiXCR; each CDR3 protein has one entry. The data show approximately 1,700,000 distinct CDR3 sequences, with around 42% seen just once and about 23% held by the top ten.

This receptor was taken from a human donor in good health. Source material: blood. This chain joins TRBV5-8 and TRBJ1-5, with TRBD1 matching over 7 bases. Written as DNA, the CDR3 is TGTGCCAGCAGCCAAGGACAGGCCCAGGGACAGCCCCAGCATTTT. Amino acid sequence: CASSQGQAQGQPQHF.